This entry lists 8 T cell receptor beta chains sequenced from one sample in a study of a mutant IDH1 vaccine in newly diagnosed glioma. These receptors lack a known antigen. TCRdb keeps only in-frame clones here, not all; method: immunoSEQ multiplex PCR. The table has about 56,000 clones, around 83% seen once. The time point denotes: week 47, end of study. Doses consisted of 300 ug of mutant IDH1 20-mer peptide each, paired with topical imiquimod. The sequences come from PBMCs, collected from a glioma patient whose treatment included an IDH1 peptide vaccine. The receptors were gathered from a woman between 45 and 60 years old with glioma.

This clone was seen once. This chain uses TRBV7-3 with TRBJ2-1, with D unclear. The CDR3 is made up of 14 amino acids. Germline V CDR1 and CDR2: SGHTA, FQGTGA. V lost 1 base, J lost 5 bases, and 9 bases lay in between. The CDR3 is CASSLSLDDNEQFF. The DNA of the CDR3 is TGTGCCAGCAGCTTAAGTCTAGATGACAATGAGCAGTTCTTC.

This chain connects TRBV9 to TRBJ1-2, with D possibly being TRBD1 (5 bases). The V and J ends lost 3 bases and 4 bases respectively, with 13 bases between them. The CDR3 extends over 14 amino acids. The germline V gene has CDR1 SGDLS and CDR2 YYNGEE. CDR3 residues: CASSADGTSYGYTF. In DNA form, the CDR3 reads TGTGCCAGCAGCGCCGACGGGACTAGCTATGGCTACACCTTC. The whole variable domain, filled in from reference TRBV9 and TRBJ1-2, reads DSGVTQTPKHLITATGQRVTLRCSPRSGDLSVYWYQQSLDQGLQFLIQYYNGEERAKGNILERFSAQQFPDLHSELNLSSLELGDSALYFCASSADGTSYGYTFGSGTRLTVV.

The chain recombines TRBV4-3 with TRBJ1-6, with D possibly being TRBD1 (5 bases). Germline V gene data show CDR1 as LGHNA and CDR2 as YSLEER. V was pared by 4 bases and J by 10 bases, with 17 bases between. There are 15 residues in the CDR3. CDR3 coding DNA: TGCGCCAGCAGCCTGGACCGGGACCCCATCTCACCCCTCCACTTT. Encoded protein: CASSLDRDPISPLHF.

The chain links TRBV4-3 to TRBJ1-4; D remains unclear. Looked up from germline, CDR1 is LGHNA and CDR2 is YSLEER. Trimming left V 5 bases short and J 7 bases short, with 14 bases between. The length of the CDR3 is 14 residues. The CDR3 protein is CASSGGEVLEKLFF. The CDR3 DNA reads as TGCGCCAGCAGCGGTGGGGAAGTTCTTGAAAAACTGTTTTTT.

The chain is built from TRBV5-1 and TRBJ2-5; D uncertain. CDR1 SGHRS and CDR2 YFSETQ come from the germline V gene. V was pared by 6 bases and J by 4 bases, with 4 bases between. The length of the CDR3 is 10 residues. This CDR3 is CASKGETQYF. The CDR3 DNA sequence: TGCGCCAGCAAGGGAGAGACCCAGTACTTC.

The chain links TRBV19 to TRBJ1-5, with 8 bases aligning to TRBD1. V shed 7 bases and J 0 bases; nucleotides not matched to a gene: 8. CDR3 length: 16 amino acids. CDR1 and CDR2 from the germline V gene are LNHDA and SQIVND (reference sequence). Here the CDR3 reads CASTTKGTGSNQPQHF. The CDR3 DNA reads as TGTGCCAGTACTACAAAAGGGACAGGTAGCAATCAGCCCCAGCATTTT.

This clone was counted a few times. The chain is built from TRBV6-5 and TRBJ1-4, with D maybe TRBD1 (6 bases). V was pared by 6 bases and J by 8 bases, with 10 bases between. Per germline, CDR1 MNHEY and CDR2 SVGAGI. This CDR3 is built from 12 residues. The CDR3 sequence: CASRQGREKLFF. The CDR3 nucleotides read TGTGCCAGCAGACAGGGTCGGGAAAAACTGTTTTTT.

The chain joins TRBV5-1 to TRBJ2-3; 7 bases map to TRBD1. The CDR3 sequence is 15 residues long. Per the germline V gene, CDR1 is SGHRS and CDR2 is YFSETQ. The trim removed 3 bases at V and 0 bases at J, leaving 4 bases unmatched. The CDR3 bases are TGCGCCAGCAGCTCGACGACAGGGAGCACAGATACGCAGTATTTT. Its translation: CASSSTTGSTDTQYF.